This TCR beta chain originates from a study of regulatory T cells. To note about this clone: Its antigen is unidentified.

Amplification used 52 TRBV primers and 13 TRBJ primers. Profiling relied on immunoSEQ multiplex PCR, and the TCRdb table lists in-frame clones only, not all of them. The data hold 9,000 to 10,000 clones, with approximately 87% observed a single time. Unmatched junction bases numbered 4, after V lost 8 bases and J lost 12 bases. In germline, CDR1 is MDHEN, CDR2 SYDVKM. The CDR3 loop spans 11 amino acids. General observations from the study: Regulatory T cells showed the strongest V-J pair restriction and V/J gene skewing among patient repertoires. Shannon entropy was nonsignificantly lower in patient CD8+ T cells than control CD8+ cells.

A couple of CD3G-deficient patients had more severe autoimmunity; all had some. Patients aged 2 to 39 years had fewer naive T cells. What was sequenced was CD8+ T cells sorted from blood. This sequence was found in a person aged 18 to 35 with CD3G deficiency. V is TRBV28 and J is TRBJ1-4; 9 bases fit TRBD1. CDR3 protein: CASRTGVELFF. CDR3 sequence (DNA): TGTGCCAGCCGGACAGGGGTGGAACTGTTTTTT.